This T cell receptor beta chain comes out of a study of T-cell memory formation after mild COVID-19. This clonotype was observed at least ten times. TCRdb ran MiXCR on the 5' RACE reads and lists one entry per CDR3 protein. The table lists 500,000 to 650,000 distinct CDR3 sequences, about a fifth of them singletons. CDR1 SGHTS and CDR2 YDEGEE come from the germline V gene. With V trimmed by 3 bases and J by 4 bases, 6 bases remained unmatched. The CDR3 is 16 amino acids. Input material: PBMCs or a T cell subset sorted from them (not recorded which). This receptor was obtained from an adult woman who had mild COVID-19 (a few samples of this study predate the infection). Cell type and time point are not known. This chain joins TRBV5-8 and TRBJ2-2; 10 bases are a match to TRBD2. The CDR3 DNA follows: TGTGCCAGCAGCTCCTGGACTAGCGGAAGCACCGGGGAGCTGTTTTTT. It codes for CASSSWTSGSTGELFF. Drawing the rest from reference TRBV5-8 and TRBJ2-2, the complete variable domain is EAGVTQSPTHLIKTRGQQATLRCSPISGHTSVYWYQQALGLGLQFLLWYDEGEERNRGNFPPRFSGRQFPNYSSELNVNALELEDSALYLCASSSWTSGSTGELFFGEGSRLTVL.